This is a list of T cell receptor beta chains from one sample in a study of glioma-infiltrating T cells after dendritic cell vaccination. Method: immunoSEQ multiplex PCR; TCRdb's copy keeps in-frame clones and lacks some. Counted here are 85,000 to 110,000 clones, roughly 81% occurring once; the ten biggest clones make up approximately 12%. Specimen: blood, collected before dendritic cell vaccination. These receptors were taken from a human donor with glioblastoma. The CDR3 runs from the conserved cysteine through the conserved F or W. D genes are given only for firm matches. Expanded clones get a size class; other rows say once, few or many, or leave the size out.

cdr3_aa: CASSSYGAGGRETQYF
cdr3_nt: TGTGCCAGCTCATCTTACGGAGCGGGGGGTCGAGAGACCCAGTACTTC
j_call: TRBJ2-5
clone_size: -
v_call: TRBV18
d_call: TRBD2

cdr3_aa: CSVGLLGQANEQFF
cdr3_nt: TGCAGCGTTGGGCTTCTGGGGCAGGCCAATGAGCAGTTCTTC
j_call: TRBJ2-1
clone_size: -
v_call: TRBV29-1
d_call: -

cdr3_aa: CASSPGTGAQNTEAFF
cdr3_nt: TGTGCCAGCAGCCCGGGGACAGGGGCACAAAACACTGAAGCTTTCTTT
j_call: TRBJ1-1
clone_size: -
v_call: TRBV5-6
d_call: TRBD1

cdr3_aa: CASSGGWGTDTQYF
cdr3_nt: TGCGCCAGCAGTGGGGGGTGGGGCACAGATACGCAGTATTTT
j_call: TRBJ2-3
clone_size: once
v_call: TRBV5-1
d_call: -

cdr3_aa: CASRDLVVEKLFF
cdr3_nt: TGTGCCAGCAGGGACTTGGTGGTTGAAAAACTGTTTTTT
j_call: TRBJ1-4
clone_size: -
v_call: TRBV6-1
d_call: -

cdr3_aa: CASSYGTGDYGYTF
cdr3_nt: TGTGCCAGCAGCTATGGGACAGGCGACTATGGCTACACCTTC
j_call: TRBJ1-2
clone_size: once
v_call: TRBV11-3
d_call: TRBD1

cdr3_aa: CASSQTSGGATDTQYF
cdr3_nt: TGTGCCAGCAGCCAAACTAGCGGGGGGGCCACAGATACGCAGTATTTT
j_call: TRBJ2-3
clone_size: -
v_call: TRBV4-2
d_call: TRBD2

cdr3_aa: CASSLELEAALGEQYF
cdr3_nt: TGTGCCAGCAGCTTAGAACTCGAGGCAGCTCTGGGCGAGCAGTACTTC
j_call: TRBJ2-7
clone_size: -
v_call: TRBV11-2
d_call: -

cdr3_aa: CASSLGTGGVGNGYTF
cdr3_nt: TGCGCCAGCAGCTTGGGGACAGGGGGGGTAGGAAACGGCTACACCTTC
j_call: TRBJ1-2
clone_size: -
v_call: TRBV5-1
d_call: TRBD1

cdr3_aa: CSVGGDSWPGGYTF
cdr3_nt: TGCAGCGTTGGGGGGGACAGTTGGCCTGGTGGCTACACCTTC
j_call: TRBJ1-2
clone_size: -
v_call: TRBV29-1
d_call: TRBD1

cdr3_aa: CATTLPSSGELFF
cdr3_nt: TGTGCCACCACACTCCCGTCCTCCGGGGAGCTGTTTTTT
j_call: TRBJ2-2
clone_size: -
v_call: TRBV15
d_call: -

cdr3_aa: CASSQGVGQEWLFF
cdr3_nt: TGCGCCAGCAGCCAAGGGGTGGGACAGGAGTGGCTGTTTTTT
j_call: TRBJ2-2
clone_size: -
v_call: TRBV4-1
d_call: TRBD1

cdr3_aa: CASSHTGWGTEAFF
cdr3_nt: TGTGCCAGCAGCCATACAGGATGGGGCACTGAAGCTTTCTTT
j_call: TRBJ1-1
clone_size: -
v_call: TRBV4-2
d_call: -

cdr3_aa: CAWSVMADNEQFF
cdr3_nt: TGTGCCTGGAGTGTCATGGCAGACAATGAGCAGTTCTTC
j_call: TRBJ2-1
clone_size: once
v_call: TRBV30
d_call: -

cdr3_aa: CASGSTGLPGYTF
cdr3_nt: TGTGCCAGCGGTTCAACAGGGCTGCCTGGCTACACCTTC
j_call: TRBJ1-2
clone_size: once
v_call: TRBV28
d_call: -

cdr3_aa: CSVVQGPAKNIQYF
cdr3_nt: TGCAGCGTTGTGCAGGGTCCAGCCAAAAACATTCAGTACTTC
j_call: TRBJ2-4
clone_size: -
v_call: TRBV29-1
d_call: -

cdr3_aa: CAWSPPTGVETEAFF
cdr3_nt: TGTGCCTGGAGCCCCCCGACAGGGGTAGAGACTGAAGCTTTCTTT
j_call: TRBJ1-1
clone_size: -
v_call: TRBV30
d_call: TRBD1

cdr3_aa: CASSASGTSYNYGYTF
cdr3_nt: TGCGCCAGCAGCGCTTCCGGGACAAGTTATAACTATGGCTACACCTTC
j_call: TRBJ1-2
clone_size: -
v_call: TRBV10-1
d_call: -

cdr3_aa: CASRGQANSPLHF
cdr3_nt: TGCGCCAGCAGAGGACAGGCTAATTCACCCCTCCACTTT
j_call: TRBJ1-6
clone_size: -
v_call: TRBV4-3
d_call: TRBD1

cdr3_aa: CASSPYRGQGEAFF
cdr3_nt: TGTGCCAGTAGCCCCTACAGGGGGCAGGGTGAAGCTTTCTTT
j_call: TRBJ1-1
clone_size: -
v_call: TRBV19
d_call: TRBD1

cdr3_aa: CARKGDRGLTNEKLFF
cdr3_nt: TGTGCCAGAAAAGGGGACAGGGGGCTTACTAATGAAAAACTGTTTTTT
j_call: TRBJ1-4
clone_size: -
v_call: TRBV19
d_call: TRBD1

cdr3_aa: CAWSNPGVAEAFF
cdr3_nt: TGTGCCTGGAGTAACCCGGGGGTAGCTGAAGCTTTCTTT
j_call: TRBJ1-1
clone_size: -
v_call: TRBV30
d_call: -

cdr3_aa: CATRGGNTEAFF
cdr3_nt: TGTGCCACCCGAGGGGGGAACACTGAAGCTTTCTTT
j_call: TRBJ1-1
clone_size: -
v_call: TRBV6-5
d_call: -

cdr3_aa: CASSITSGGLGDEQFF
cdr3_nt: TGTGCCAGTAGTATTACTAGCGGGGGCTTAGGCGATGAGCAGTTCTTC
j_call: TRBJ2-1
clone_size: -
v_call: TRBV19
d_call: TRBD2

cdr3_aa: CASSQGWTGKAPQHF
cdr3_nt: TGCGCCAGCAGCCAAGGTTGGACAGGGAAGGCGCCCCAGCATTTT
j_call: TRBJ1-5
clone_size: -
v_call: TRBV4-3
d_call: TRBD1

cdr3_aa: CASSRRLAGGGNEQFF
cdr3_nt: TGTGCCAGCTCACGTCGACTAGCGGGGGGGGGTAATGAGCAGTTCTTC
j_call: TRBJ2-1
clone_size: -
v_call: TRBV18
d_call: TRBD2

cdr3_aa: CASSSAGGTEAFF
cdr3_nt: TGTGCCAGCAGTTCCGCAGGGGGCACTGAAGCTTTCTTT
j_call: TRBJ1-1
clone_size: -
v_call: TRBV28
d_call: TRBD1

cdr3_aa: CASRRRTFANEKLFF
cdr3_nt: TGTGCCAGCAGAAGAAGAACATTCGCTAATGAAAAACTGTTTTTT
j_call: TRBJ1-4
clone_size: -
v_call: TRBV6-5
d_call: -

cdr3_aa: CASETGGPRTGELFF
cdr3_nt: TGCGCCAGCGAAACAGGGGGCCCCCGGACCGGGGAGCTGTTTTTT
j_call: TRBJ2-2
clone_size: -
v_call: TRBV10-2
d_call: TRBD1

cdr3_aa: CASSRVNYGYTF
cdr3_nt: TGTGCCAGCTCCCGCGTTAACTATGGCTACACCTTC
j_call: TRBJ1-2
clone_size: -
v_call: TRBV6-5
d_call: -

cdr3_aa: CASSRQGARDEQYF
cdr3_nt: TGTGCCAGCAGCCGACAGGGGGCACGAGACGAGCAGTACTTC
j_call: TRBJ2-7
clone_size: -
v_call: TRBV7-2
d_call: TRBD1

cdr3_aa: CASSIGAFGTGELFF
cdr3_nt: TGTGCCAGTAGTATTGGGGCCTTTGGCACCGGGGAGCTGTTTTTT
j_call: TRBJ2-2
clone_size: -
v_call: TRBV19
d_call: -

cdr3_aa: CASRLQGGDAGNTIYF
cdr3_nt: TGTGCCAGTAGGCTTCAGGGAGGCGACGCTGGAAACACCATATATTTT
j_call: TRBJ1-3
clone_size: few
v_call: TRBV19
d_call: -

cdr3_aa: CASSLGLAAHTGELFF
cdr3_nt: TGTGCCAGCAGCTTAGGGCTAGCGGCCCACACCGGGGAGCTGTTTTTT
j_call: TRBJ2-2
clone_size: -
v_call: TRBV7-2
d_call: TRBD2

cdr3_aa: CASSSGTGGNADTQYF
cdr3_nt: TGTGCCAGCAGCTCAGGGACAGGGGGGAATGCAGATACGCAGTATTTT
j_call: TRBJ2-3
clone_size: -
v_call: TRBV5-6
d_call: TRBD1

cdr3_aa: CASSQDRSAASQGGYTF
cdr3_nt: TGCGCCAGCAGCCAAGATCGGTCGGCAGCATCCCAGGGGGGCTACACCTTC
j_call: TRBJ1-2
clone_size: -
v_call: TRBV4-1
d_call: -

cdr3_aa: CSVASFSGGAGETQYF
cdr3_nt: TGCAGCGTTGCGAGCTTTAGCGGGGGGGCCGGGGAGACCCAGTACTTC
j_call: TRBJ2-5
clone_size: -
v_call: TRBV29-1
d_call: TRBD2

cdr3_aa: CATSRDMGGGGAEAFF
cdr3_nt: TGTGCCACCAGCAGAGATATGGGGGGAGGAGGTGCTGAAGCTTTCTTT
j_call: TRBJ1-1
clone_size: -
v_call: TRBV15
d_call: -

cdr3_aa: CASSVVGGADTQYF
cdr3_nt: TGTGCCAGCAGCGTAGTCGGAGGGGCAGATACGCAGTATTTT
j_call: TRBJ2-3
clone_size: -
v_call: TRBV9
d_call: -

cdr3_aa: CASSQDSTQRGDTQYF
cdr3_nt: TGCGCCAGCAGCCAAGACAGTACCCAGCGGGGAGATACGCAGTATTTT
j_call: TRBJ2-3
clone_size: -
v_call: TRBV4-1
d_call: TRBD2

cdr3_aa: CASSQQWDTGELFF
cdr3_nt: TGTGCCAGCAGCCAACAGTGGGACACCGGGGAGCTGTTTTTT
j_call: TRBJ2-2
clone_size: -
v_call: TRBV7-3
d_call: -

cdr3_aa: CASSLVRSGGTGELFF
cdr3_nt: TGTGCCAGCAGCTTGGTCCGTAGCGGGGGCACCGGGGAGCTGTTTTTT
j_call: TRBJ2-2
clone_size: -
v_call: TRBV5-8
d_call: TRBD2

cdr3_aa: CASSLRRVDSPLHF
cdr3_nt: TGCGCCAGCAGTCTTCGCAGGGTGGATTCACCCCTCCACTTT
j_call: TRBJ1-6
clone_size: -
v_call: TRBV23-1
d_call: -

cdr3_aa: CASSPGTSGGSNTGELFF
cdr3_nt: TGCGCCAGCAGCCCCGGGACTAGCGGGGGGTCGAACACCGGGGAGCTGTTTTTT
j_call: TRBJ2-2
clone_size: once
v_call: TRBV5-1
d_call: TRBD2

cdr3_aa: CASLPPGGDTEAFF
cdr3_nt: TGTGCCAGCCTCCCCCCCGGGGGGGACACTGAAGCTTTCTTT
j_call: TRBJ1-1
clone_size: -
v_call: TRBV19
d_call: -

cdr3_aa: CATSQGVYTDTQYF
cdr3_nt: TGTGCCACCAGTCAGGGGGTTTACACAGATACGCAGTATTTT
j_call: TRBJ2-3
clone_size: -
v_call: TRBV15
d_call: TRBD1

cdr3_aa: CASSLDMWAPEQYF
cdr3_nt: TGTGCCAGCAGCTTAGATATGTGGGCACCCGAGCAGTACTTC
j_call: TRBJ2-7
clone_size: -
v_call: TRBV7-2
d_call: -

cdr3_aa: CASSRSGGASRETQYF
cdr3_nt: TGTGCCAGCAGCCGGAGCGGGGGGGCCTCCCGGGAGACCCAGTACTTC
j_call: TRBJ2-5
clone_size: -
v_call: TRBV5-6
d_call: TRBD2

cdr3_aa: CASSLLTGATAYNEQFF
cdr3_nt: TGCGCCAGCAGCCTTCTCACAGGGGCGACTGCCTACAATGAGCAGTTCTTC
j_call: TRBJ2-1
clone_size: -
v_call: TRBV4-1
d_call: TRBD1

cdr3_aa: CASSQARAGIVTGELFF
cdr3_nt: TGCGCCAGCAGCCAAGCTAGGGCAGGGATCGTCACCGGGGAGCTGTTTTTT
j_call: TRBJ2-2
clone_size: -
v_call: TRBV4-1
d_call: -

cdr3_aa: CASSPSGGADTQYF
cdr3_nt: TGTGCCAGCAGCCCGAGCGGGGGGGCAGATACGCAGTATTTT
j_call: TRBJ2-3
clone_size: many
v_call: TRBV7-2
d_call: TRBD2